This T cell receptor beta chain was retrieved from a study of blood T cell repertoires in COVID-19. Across the whole study: T cells, B-cell-depleted T cells, or PBMCs supplied cDNA or gDNA.

Sequencing was performed with immunoSEQ multiplex PCR; in TCRdb, only in-frame clones are kept and a portion is missing. The sample has about 110,000 clones, 70% to 90% seen once. The V gene's germline CDR1 is LNHDA and CDR2 SQIVND (reference sequence). CDR3 length: 15 residues. Trimming stripped 0 bases from V and 7 bases from J, with 15 bases between. Material: peripheral blood. V is TRBV19 and J is TRBJ2-5; weak D call: TRBD1 (6 bases). This TCR derives from a woman in her fifties or sixties with acute or convalescent COVID-19. The CDR3 here is CASSIDFIQGGTQYF. DNA of the CDR3: TGTGCCAGTAGTATAGATTTTATACAGGGCGGGACCCAGTACTTC.